This T cell receptor beta chain is drawn from a study of cytomegalovirus exposure and HLA in healthy donors. Whole-study context: The 90 to 150 validation repertoires, a later analysis reported, used the same platform as the roughly 700 repertoires from the first cohort.

About this clone: Its specificity is unknown.

Produced via immunoSEQ multiplex PCR; TCRdb's table is partial and in-frame only. The top ten clones hold roughly 0.8% of a sample with more than 250,000 clones, roughly 88% of them seen once. Points from the study as a whole: The study recorded some 160 TCR beta chains that were cytomegalovirus-associated. Within the 120 or so validation repertoires, first-cohort TCR clusters tended to co-occur, according to a later analysis. High sensitivity and specificity were reportedly achieved when the classifier diagnosed cytomegalovirus status.

This CDR3 spans 14 amino acids. V was trimmed by 2 bases and J by 4 bases, leaving 9 bases between them. The germline V gene encodes CDR1 MNHEY and CDR2 SMNVEV (reference sequence). Sequencing was carried out using PBMCs. This chain links TRBV27 with TRBJ1-5, with D possibly matching TRBD1 (5 bases). This TCR was sampled from a woman aged 18-29 years in good health and CMV-seronegative. The CDR3 sequence: CASSLGGVNQPQHF. The CDR3 DNA sequence: TGTGCCAGCAGTTTAGGGGGGGTAAATCAGCCCCAGCATTTT.